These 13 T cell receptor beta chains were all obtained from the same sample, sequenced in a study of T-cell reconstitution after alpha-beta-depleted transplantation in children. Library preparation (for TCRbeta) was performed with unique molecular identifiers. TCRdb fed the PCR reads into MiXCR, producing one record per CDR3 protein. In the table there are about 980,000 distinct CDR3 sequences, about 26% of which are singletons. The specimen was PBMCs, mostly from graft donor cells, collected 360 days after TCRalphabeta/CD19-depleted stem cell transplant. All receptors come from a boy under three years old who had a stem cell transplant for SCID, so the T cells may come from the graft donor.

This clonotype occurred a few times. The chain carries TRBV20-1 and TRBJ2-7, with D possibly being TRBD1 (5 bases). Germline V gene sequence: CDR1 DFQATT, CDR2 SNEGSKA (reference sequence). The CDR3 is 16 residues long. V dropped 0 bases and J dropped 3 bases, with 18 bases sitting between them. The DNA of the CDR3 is TGCAGTGCTAGAGATCAGTGGGCAGGGCTTGGCTACGAGCAGTACTTC. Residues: CSARDQWAGLGYEQYF.

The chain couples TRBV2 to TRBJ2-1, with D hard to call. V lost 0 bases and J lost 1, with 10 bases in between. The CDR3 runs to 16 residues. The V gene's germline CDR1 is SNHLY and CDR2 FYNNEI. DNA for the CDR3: TGTGCCAGCAGTGAAGCGCGGACGGATTCCTACAATGAGCAGTTCTTC. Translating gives CASSEARTDSYNEQFF.

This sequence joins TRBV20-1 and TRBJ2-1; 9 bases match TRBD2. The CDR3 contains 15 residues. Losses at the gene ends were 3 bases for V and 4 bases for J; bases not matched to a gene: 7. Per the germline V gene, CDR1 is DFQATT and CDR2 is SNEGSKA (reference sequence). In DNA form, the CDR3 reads TGCAGTGCTAGTCTCCCAAGCGGGGGGTACAATGAGCAGTTCTTC. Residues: CSASLPSGGYNEQFF.

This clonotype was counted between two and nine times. DNA for the CDR3: TGCGCCAGCAGCTTGAATGACATCGGTCAGACTGAAGCTTTCTTT. Its protein is CASSLNDIGQTEAFF. The V gene is TRBV5-1, the J gene TRBJ1-1; D is unclear. With 1 base removed from V and 5 bases from J, the gap between germline ends came to 15 bases. This CDR3 is 15 amino acids long. Germline CDR1 is SGHRS and CDR2 is YFSETQ.

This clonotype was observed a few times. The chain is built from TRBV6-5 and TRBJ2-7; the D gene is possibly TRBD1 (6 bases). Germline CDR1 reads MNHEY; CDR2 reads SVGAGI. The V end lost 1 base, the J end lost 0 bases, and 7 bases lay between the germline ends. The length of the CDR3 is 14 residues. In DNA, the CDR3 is TGTGCCAGCAGTTACTTGGACAGCTCCTACGAGCAGTACTTC. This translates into CASSYLDSSYEQYF.

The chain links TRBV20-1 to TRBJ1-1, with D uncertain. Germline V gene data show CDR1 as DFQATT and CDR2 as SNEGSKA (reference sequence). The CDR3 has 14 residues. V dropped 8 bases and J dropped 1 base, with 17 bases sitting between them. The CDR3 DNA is TGCAGTCCGAGGGCGGAGTGGCCGAACACTGAAGCTTTCTTT. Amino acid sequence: CSPRAEWPNTEAFF.

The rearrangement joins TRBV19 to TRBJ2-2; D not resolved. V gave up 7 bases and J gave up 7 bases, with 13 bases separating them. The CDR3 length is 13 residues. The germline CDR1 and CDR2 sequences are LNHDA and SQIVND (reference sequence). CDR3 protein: CASTTRDHGELFF. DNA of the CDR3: TGTGCCAGTACCACAAGGGATCACGGGGAGCTGTTTTTT.

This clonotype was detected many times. DNA of the CDR3: TGCAGTGCTAGGGAATACCGGACAGGAGCAATGAACACTGAAGCTTTCTTT. Translated, it gives CSAREYRTGAMNTEAFF. The chain joins TRBV20-1 to TRBJ1-1; 7 bases fit TRBD1. Germline loops: CDR1 DFQATT, CDR2 SNEGSKA (reference sequence). The CDR3 has 17 residues. Germline trimming cut 3 bases from V and 0 bases from J; bases unmatched to any gene: 13.

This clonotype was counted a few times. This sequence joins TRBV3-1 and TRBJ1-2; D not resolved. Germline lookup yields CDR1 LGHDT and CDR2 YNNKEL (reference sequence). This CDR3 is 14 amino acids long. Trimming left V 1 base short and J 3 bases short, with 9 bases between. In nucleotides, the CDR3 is TGTGCCAGCAGCCAAGCGGACCCTTACTATGGCTACACCTTC. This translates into CASSQADPYYGYTF.

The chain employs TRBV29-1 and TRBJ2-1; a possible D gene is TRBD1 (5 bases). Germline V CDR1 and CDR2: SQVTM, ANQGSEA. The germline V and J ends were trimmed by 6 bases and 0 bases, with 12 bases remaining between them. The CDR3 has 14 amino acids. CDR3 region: CSVQGLSSYNEQFF. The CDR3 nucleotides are TGCAGCGTCCAGGGTCTTAGCTCCTACAATGAGCAGTTCTTC.

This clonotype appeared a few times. The CDR3 is CASSGMGPGYEQYF. The CDR3 DNA is TGCGCCAGCAGCGGGATGGGACCGGGCTACGAGCAGTACTTC. The chain employs TRBV4-1 and TRBJ2-7; the D gene could be TRBD1 or TRBD2 (5 bases each). Germline V CDR1 and CDR2: MGHRA, YSYEKL. CDR3 length: 14 amino acids. V was shortened by 5 bases and J by 3 bases, with 14 bases between the two germline ends.

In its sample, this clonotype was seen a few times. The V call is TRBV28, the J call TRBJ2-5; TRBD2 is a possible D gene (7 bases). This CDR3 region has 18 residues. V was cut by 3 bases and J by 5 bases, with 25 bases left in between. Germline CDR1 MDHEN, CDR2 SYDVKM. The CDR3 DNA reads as TGTGCCAGCAGTTTTCCCGATGGCCGCGGGGGCGCCTGGGAGACCCAGTACTTC. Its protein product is CASSFPDGRGGAWETQYF.

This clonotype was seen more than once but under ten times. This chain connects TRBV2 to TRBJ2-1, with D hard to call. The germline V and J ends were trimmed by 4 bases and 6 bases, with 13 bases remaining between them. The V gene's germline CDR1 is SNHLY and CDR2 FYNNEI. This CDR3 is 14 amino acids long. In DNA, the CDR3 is TGTGCCAGCAGTGTAGGGTTCACCTCCAATGAGCAGTTCTTC. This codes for CASSVGFTSNEQFF.